The source of this T cell receptor (beta chain) is a study of blood T cells in healthy people across ages. J was trimmed by 5 bases and V by 2 bases; bases with no gene match: 7. Germline lookup yields CDR1 SNHLY and CDR2 FYNNEI. The CDR3 runs to 16 residues. Primed by a sample-barcoded 5' primer and a J-beta primer mix, a second PCR proceeded for 7 to 11 cycles. A 12-random-nucleotide template-switch adaptor tagged each cDNA molecule. Each CDR3 protein gets one entry after TCRdb re-called the 5' RACE reads with MiXCR. The sample carries approximately 810,000 distinct CDR3 sequences, 29% recorded once. Findings and limits, study-wide: Diversity estimates from one million T cells were considered underestimates. Roughly linearly, TCR beta diversity per million T cells fell as age increased. There was a strong correlation between TCR beta diversity and naive T cell percentage.

Details on this clonotype: Antigen specificity is unknown.

This TCR was sampled from a woman over 75 in good health. The rearrangement links TRBV2 to TRBJ2-1; TRBD1 matches at 9 bases. Source material: blood. DNA for the CDR3: TGTGCCAGCAGTGAATGGACAGGGGAGAGGAACAATGAGCAGTTCTTC. Its protein is CASSEWTGERNNEQFF.